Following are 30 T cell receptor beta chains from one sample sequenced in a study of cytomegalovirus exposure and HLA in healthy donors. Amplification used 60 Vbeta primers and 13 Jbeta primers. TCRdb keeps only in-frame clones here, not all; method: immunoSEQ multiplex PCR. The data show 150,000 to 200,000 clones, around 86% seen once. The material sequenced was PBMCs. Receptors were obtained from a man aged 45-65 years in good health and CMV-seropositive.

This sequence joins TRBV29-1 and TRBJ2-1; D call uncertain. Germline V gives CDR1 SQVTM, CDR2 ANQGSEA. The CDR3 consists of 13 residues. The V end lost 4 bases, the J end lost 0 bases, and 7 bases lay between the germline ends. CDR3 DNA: TGCAGCGTTGTTAGGAGCTCCTACAATGAGCAGTTCTTC. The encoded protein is CSVVRSSYNEQFF.

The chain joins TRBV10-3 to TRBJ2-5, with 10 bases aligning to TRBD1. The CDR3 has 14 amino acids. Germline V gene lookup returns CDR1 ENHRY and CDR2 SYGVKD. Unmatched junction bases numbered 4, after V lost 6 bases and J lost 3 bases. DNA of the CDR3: TGTGCCATCAGAGACGGACAGGGGGAAGAGACCCAGTACTTC. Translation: CAIRDGQGEETQYF.

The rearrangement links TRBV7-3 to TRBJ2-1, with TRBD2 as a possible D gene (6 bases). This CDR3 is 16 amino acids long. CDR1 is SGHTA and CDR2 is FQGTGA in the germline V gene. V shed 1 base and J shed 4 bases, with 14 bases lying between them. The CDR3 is CASSLNPSGRYNEQFF. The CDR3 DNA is TGTGCCAGCAGCTTAAACCCCTCGGGGAGGTACAATGAGCAGTTCTTC.

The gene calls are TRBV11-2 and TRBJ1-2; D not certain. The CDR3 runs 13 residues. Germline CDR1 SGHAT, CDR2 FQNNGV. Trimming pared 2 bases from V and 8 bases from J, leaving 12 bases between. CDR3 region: CASSLWVPSGYTF. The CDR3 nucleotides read TGTGCCAGCAGCTTATGGGTCCCTAGCGGCTACACCTTC.

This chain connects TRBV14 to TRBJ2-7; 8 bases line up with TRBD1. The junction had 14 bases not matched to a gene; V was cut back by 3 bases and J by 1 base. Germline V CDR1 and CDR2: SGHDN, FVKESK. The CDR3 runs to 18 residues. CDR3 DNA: TGTGCCAGCAGCCATCTCCTGGGGAGGACAGGGTCTTCCTACGAGCAGTACTTC. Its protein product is CASSHLLGRTGSSYEQYF.

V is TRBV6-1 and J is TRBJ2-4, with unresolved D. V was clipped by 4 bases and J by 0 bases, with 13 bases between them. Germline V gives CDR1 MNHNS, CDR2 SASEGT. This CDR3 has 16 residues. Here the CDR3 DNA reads TGTGCCAGCAGTGGTACCAACACCTTAGCCAAAAACATTCAGTACTTC. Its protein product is CASSGTNTLAKNIQYF.

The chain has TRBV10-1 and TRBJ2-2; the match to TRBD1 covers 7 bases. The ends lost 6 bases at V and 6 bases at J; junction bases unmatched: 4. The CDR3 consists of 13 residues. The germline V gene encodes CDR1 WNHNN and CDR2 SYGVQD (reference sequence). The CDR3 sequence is CASRATGSGELFF. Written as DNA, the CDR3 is TGCGCCAGCAGAGCGACAGGGTCCGGGGAGCTGTTTTTT.

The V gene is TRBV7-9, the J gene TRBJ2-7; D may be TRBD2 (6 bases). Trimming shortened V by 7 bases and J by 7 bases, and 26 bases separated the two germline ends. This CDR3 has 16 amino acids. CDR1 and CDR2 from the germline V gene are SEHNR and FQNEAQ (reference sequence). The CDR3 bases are TGTGCCAGCACCCCCGGAGGGGCCCCCTTGGGAGGTGAGCAGTACTTC. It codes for CASTPGGAPLGGEQYF.

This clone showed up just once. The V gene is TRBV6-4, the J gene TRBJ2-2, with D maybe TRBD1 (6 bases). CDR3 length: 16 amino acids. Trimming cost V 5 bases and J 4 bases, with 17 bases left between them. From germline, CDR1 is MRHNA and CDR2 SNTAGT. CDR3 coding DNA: TGTGCCAGCAGTCAACAGGGAAGTCGGAGCACCGGGGAGCTGTTTTTT. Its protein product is CASSQQGSRSTGELFF.

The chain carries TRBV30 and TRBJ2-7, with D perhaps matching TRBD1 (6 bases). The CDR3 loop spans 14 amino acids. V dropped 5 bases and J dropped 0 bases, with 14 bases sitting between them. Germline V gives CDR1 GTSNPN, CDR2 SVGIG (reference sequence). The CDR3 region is CAWSQGGSSYEQYF. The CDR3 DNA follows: TGTGCCTGGTCACAGGGTGGAAGCTCCTACGAGCAGTACTTC. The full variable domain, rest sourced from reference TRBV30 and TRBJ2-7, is SQTIHQWPATLVQPVGSPLSLECTVEGTSNPNLYWYRQAAGRGLQLLFYSVGIGQISSEVPQNLSASRPQDRQFILSSKKLLLSDSGFYLCAWSQGGSSYEQYFGPGTRLTVT.

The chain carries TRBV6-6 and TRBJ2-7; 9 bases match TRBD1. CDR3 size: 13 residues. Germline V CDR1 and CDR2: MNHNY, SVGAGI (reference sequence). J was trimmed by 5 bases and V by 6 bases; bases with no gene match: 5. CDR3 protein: CASRQGQGNEQYF. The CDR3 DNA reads TGTGCCAGCAGACAGGGACAGGGAAACGAGCAGTACTTC.

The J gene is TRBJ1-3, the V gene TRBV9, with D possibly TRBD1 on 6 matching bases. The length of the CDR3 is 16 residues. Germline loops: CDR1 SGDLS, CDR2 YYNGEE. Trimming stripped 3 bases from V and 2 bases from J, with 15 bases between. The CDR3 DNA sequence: TGTGCCAGCAGCGAGACAGGTACTACGGCTGGAAACACCATATATTTT. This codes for CASSETGTTAGNTIYF. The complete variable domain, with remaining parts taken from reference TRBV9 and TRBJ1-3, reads DSGVTQTPKHLITATGQRVTLRCSPRSGDLSVYWYQQSLDQGLQFLIQYYNGEERAKGNILERFSAQQFPDLHSELNLSSLELGDSALYFCASSETGTTAGNTIYFGEGSWLTVV.

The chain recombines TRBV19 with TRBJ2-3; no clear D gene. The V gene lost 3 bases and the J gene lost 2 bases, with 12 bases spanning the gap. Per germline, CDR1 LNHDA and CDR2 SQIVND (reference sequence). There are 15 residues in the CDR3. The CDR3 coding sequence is TGTGCCAGTAGTATGGCCAGTACCCCCACAGATACGCAGTATTTT. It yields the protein CASSMASTPTDTQYF.

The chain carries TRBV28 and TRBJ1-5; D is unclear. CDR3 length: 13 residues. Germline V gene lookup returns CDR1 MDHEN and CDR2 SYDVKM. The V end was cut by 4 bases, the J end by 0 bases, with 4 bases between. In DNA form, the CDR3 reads TGTGCCAGCAGTTATTATAGCAATCAGCCCCAGCATTTT. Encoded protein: CASSYYSNQPQHF.

The CDR3 bases are TGTGCCAGCAGACCGCCCGGGACAGGGCCAGATACGCAGTATTTT. It is translated as CASRPPGTGPDTQYF. The J gene is TRBJ2-3, the V gene TRBV6-6, with TRBD1 identical over 9 bases. After removal of 6 bases from V and 4 bases from J, the junction contained 8 bases not matched to a gene. Germline values: CDR1 MNHNY, CDR2 SVGAGI (reference sequence). This CDR3 is 15 amino acids long.

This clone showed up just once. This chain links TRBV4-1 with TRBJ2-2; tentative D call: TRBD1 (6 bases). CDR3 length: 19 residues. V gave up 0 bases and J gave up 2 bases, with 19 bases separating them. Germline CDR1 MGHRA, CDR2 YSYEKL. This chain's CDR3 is CASSQEGAYSGGNTGELFF. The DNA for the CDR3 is TGCGCCAGCAGCCAAGAGGGGGCTTATAGTGGGGGTAACACCGGGGAGCTGTTTTTT.

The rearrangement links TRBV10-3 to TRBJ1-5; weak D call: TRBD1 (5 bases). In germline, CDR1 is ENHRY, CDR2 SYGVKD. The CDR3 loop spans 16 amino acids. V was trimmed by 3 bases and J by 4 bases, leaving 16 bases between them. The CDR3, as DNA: TGTGCCATCAGTGAACCGGGGGGGGGAAAAAATCAGCCCCAGCATTTT. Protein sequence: CAISEPGGGKNQPQHF.

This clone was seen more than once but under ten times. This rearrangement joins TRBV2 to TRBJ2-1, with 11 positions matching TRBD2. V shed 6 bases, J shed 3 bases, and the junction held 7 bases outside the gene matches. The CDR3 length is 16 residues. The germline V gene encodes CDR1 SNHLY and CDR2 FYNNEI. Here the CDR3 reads CASRAPTSGGYNEQFF. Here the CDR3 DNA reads TGTGCCAGCAGGGCCCCTACTAGCGGGGGCTACAATGAGCAGTTCTTC. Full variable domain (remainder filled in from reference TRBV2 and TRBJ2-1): EPEVTQTPSHQVTQMGQEVILRCVPISNHLYFYWYRQILGQKVEFLVSFYNNEISEKSEIFDDQFSVERPDGSNFTLKIRSTKLEDSAMYFCASRAPTSGGYNEQFFGPGTRLTVL.

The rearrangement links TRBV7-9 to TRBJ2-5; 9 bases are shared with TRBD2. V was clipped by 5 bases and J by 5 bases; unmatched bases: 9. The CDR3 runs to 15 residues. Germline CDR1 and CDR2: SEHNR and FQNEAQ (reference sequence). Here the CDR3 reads CASSEGLAGLETQYF. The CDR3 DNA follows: TGTGCCAGCAGCGAGGGACTAGCCGGGTTGGAGACCCAGTACTTC.

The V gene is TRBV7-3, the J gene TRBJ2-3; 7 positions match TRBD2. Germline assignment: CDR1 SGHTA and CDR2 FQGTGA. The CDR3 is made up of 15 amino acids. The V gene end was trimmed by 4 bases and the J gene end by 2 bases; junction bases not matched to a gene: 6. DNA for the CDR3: TGTGCCAGCAGCTCATCTAGCGGAATCACAGATACGCAGTATTTT. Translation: CASSSSSGITDTQYF.

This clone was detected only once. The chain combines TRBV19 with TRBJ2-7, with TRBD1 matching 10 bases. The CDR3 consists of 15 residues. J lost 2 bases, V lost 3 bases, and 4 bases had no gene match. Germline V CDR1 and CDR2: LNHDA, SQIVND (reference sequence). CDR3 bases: TGTGCCAGTAGTATGGGACAGGGGAGGACCTACGAGCAGTACTTC. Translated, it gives CASSMGQGRTYEQYF.

CDR3 coding DNA: TGTGCCAGCAGCTCCGTAGTGGTAGCGGCATTCTCTGGGGCCAACGTCCTGACTTTC. Its translation: CASSSVVVAAFSGANVLTF. This sequence joins TRBV7-9 and TRBJ2-6, with D possibly being TRBD2 (6 bases). V lost 4 bases and J lost 0, with 19 bases in between. The CDR3 has 19 residues. Germline CDR1 reads SEHNR; CDR2 reads FQNEAQ (reference sequence).

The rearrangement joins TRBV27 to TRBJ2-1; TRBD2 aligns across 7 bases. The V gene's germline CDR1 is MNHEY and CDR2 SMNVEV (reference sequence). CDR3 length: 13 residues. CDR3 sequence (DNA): TGTGCGAGTGCGGGGGATACCTACAATGAGCAGTTCTTC. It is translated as CASAGDTYNEQFF.

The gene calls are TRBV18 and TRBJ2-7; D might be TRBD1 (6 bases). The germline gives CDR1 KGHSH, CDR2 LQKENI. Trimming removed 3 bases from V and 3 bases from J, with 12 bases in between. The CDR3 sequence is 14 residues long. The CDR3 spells CASSPPGQIYEQYF. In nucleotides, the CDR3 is TGTGCCAGCTCACCCCCGGGACAAATCTACGAGCAGTACTTC.

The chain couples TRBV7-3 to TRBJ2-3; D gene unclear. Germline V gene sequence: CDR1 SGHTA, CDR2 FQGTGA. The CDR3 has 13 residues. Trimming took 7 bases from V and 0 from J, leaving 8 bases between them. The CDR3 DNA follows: TGTGCCAGCAAGAGCCCTAGCACAGATACGCAGTATTTT. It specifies CASKSPSTDTQYF.

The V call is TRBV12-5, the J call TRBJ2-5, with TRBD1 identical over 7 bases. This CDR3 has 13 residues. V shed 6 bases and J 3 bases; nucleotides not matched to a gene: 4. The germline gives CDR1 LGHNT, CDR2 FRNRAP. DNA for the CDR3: TGTGCTAGTGGCGATGACAGGGAAGAGACCCAGTACTTC. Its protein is CASGDDREETQYF.

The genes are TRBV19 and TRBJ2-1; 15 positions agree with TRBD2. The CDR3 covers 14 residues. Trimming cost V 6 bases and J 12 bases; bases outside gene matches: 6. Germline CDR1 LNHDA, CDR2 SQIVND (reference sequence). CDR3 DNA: TGTGCCAGTAGCCGGACTAGCGGGGGGGCCGGGCAGTTCTTC. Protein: CASSRTSGGAGQFF.

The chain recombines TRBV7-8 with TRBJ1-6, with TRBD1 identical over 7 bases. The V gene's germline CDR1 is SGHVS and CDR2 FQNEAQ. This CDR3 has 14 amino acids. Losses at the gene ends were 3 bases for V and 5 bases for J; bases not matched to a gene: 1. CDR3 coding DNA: TGTGCCAGCAGCTTCGGACAGGATAATTCACCCCTCCACTTT. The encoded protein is CASSFGQDNSPLHF. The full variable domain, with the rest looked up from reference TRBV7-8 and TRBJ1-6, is GAGVSQSPRYKVAKRGQDVALRCDPISGHVSLFWYQQALGQGPEFLTYFQNEAQLDKSGLPSDRFFAERPEGSVSTLKIQRTQQEDSAVYLCASSFGQDNSPLHFGNGTRLTVT.

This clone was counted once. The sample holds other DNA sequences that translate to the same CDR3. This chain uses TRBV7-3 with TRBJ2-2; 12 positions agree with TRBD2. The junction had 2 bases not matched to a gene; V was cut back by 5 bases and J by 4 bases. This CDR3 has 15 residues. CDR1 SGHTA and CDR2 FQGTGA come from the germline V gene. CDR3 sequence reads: CASSLGLAGTGELFF. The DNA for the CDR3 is TGTGCCAGCAGCCTGGGACTAGCGGGCACCGGGGAGCTGTTTTTT.

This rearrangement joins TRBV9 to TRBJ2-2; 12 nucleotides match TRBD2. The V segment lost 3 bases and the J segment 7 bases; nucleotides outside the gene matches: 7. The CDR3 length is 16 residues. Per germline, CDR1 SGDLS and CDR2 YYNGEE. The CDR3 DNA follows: TGTGCCAGCAGCGGGGGGACTAGCGGGTATGTCGGGGAGCTGTTTTTT. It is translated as CASSGGTSGYVGELFF. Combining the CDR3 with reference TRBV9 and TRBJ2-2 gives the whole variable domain DSGVTQTPKHLITATGQRVTLRCSPRSGDLSVYWYQQSLDQGLQFLIQYYNGEERAKGNILERFSAQQFPDLHSELNLSSLELGDSALYFCASSGGTSGYVGELFFGEGSRLTVL.